Below, 8 T cell receptor beta chains from the same sample are listed, as sequenced in a study of response to subunit inactivated influenza vaccine (dated by TCRdb to between 2017 and 2018). The library was obtained by RT-PCR. Sequencing used an Illumina HiSeq 2500. TCRdb applied fastp at Q25 and MiXCR to the public reads, then kept only in-frame beta chains. Every entry covers one CDR3 protein and lists the most common genes and DNA from its rows. For this sample the table gives roughly 630,000 distinct CDR3 sequences, of which around 15% were detected only once. The top ten clonotypes cover roughly 7.2% of the sample. Specimen: PBMCs from blood, collected less than 15 days before vaccination. These receptors were taken from a man between 45 and 60 years old who received an inactivated influenza vaccine. Donor details come from another sample of the same person, matched by shared clones.

V is TRBV14 and J is TRBJ2-2; 9 positions match TRBD2. This CDR3 comprises 17 residues. The junction had 8 bases not matched to a gene; V was cut back by 0 bases and J by 6 bases. Germline-derived CDR1 and CDR2 are SGHDN and FVKESK. The CDR3 DNA is TGTGCCAGCAGCCAAGATGGTCGCGGGAGGGGAGCCGGGGAGCTGTTTTTT. Translated: CASSQDGRGRGAGELFF.

There are a few counts of this clonotype. The rearrangement uses TRBV18 and TRBJ2-3; D may be TRBD2 (5 bases). Germline assignment: CDR1 KGHSH and CDR2 LQKENI. The CDR3 loop spans 14 amino acids. Trimming shortened V by 5 bases and J by 2 bases, and 11 bases separated the two germline ends. For the CDR3, the DNA is TGTGCCAGCTCAATAGGAGGCAACACAGATACGCAGTATTTT. Translated: CASSIGGNTDTQYF.

The chain carries TRBV4-1 and TRBJ1-3; D is undetermined. Germline CDR1 reads MGHRA; CDR2 reads YSYEKL. V lost 4 bases to trimming and J lost 0 bases, with 10 bases between them. The CDR3 runs 15 residues. The CDR3 region is CASSPREGSGNTIYF. The CDR3 nucleotides are TGCGCCAGCAGCCCTCGGGAAGGCTCTGGAAACACCATATATTTT.

The chain couples TRBV12-3 or TRBV12-4 to TRBJ2-5; D possibly uses TRBD1 or TRBD2 (6 bases each). The ends were cut back, 1 base at V and 4 bases at J, with 10 bases in the middle. The CDR3 is 14 amino acids. CDR3 sequence (DNA): TGTGCCAGCAGTTTAGGTACGGGGGCAGAGACCCAGTACTTC. This encodes CASSLGTGAETQYF.

The chain combines TRBV9 with TRBJ1-1; D possibly corresponds to TRBD1 (5 bases). Trimming removed 0 bases at V and 6 bases at J, with 12 bases between. Germline values: CDR1 SGDLS, CDR2 YYNGEE. The CDR3 contains 14 residues. CDR3 region: CASSVGEGRPEAFF. The CDR3 DNA follows: TGTGCCAGCAGCGTAGGGGAGGGGAGGCCTGAAGCTTTCTTT. Full variable domain (remainder filled in from reference TRBV9 and TRBJ1-1): DSGVTQTPKHLITATGQRVTLRCSPRSGDLSVYWYQQSLDQGLQFLIQYYNGEERAKGNILERFSAQQFPDLHSELNLSSLELGDSALYFCASSVGEGRPEAFFGQGTRLTVV.

The chain carries TRBV12-3 or TRBV12-4 and TRBJ2-7, with TRBD2 as a possible D gene (5 bases). Trimming removed 7 bases at V and 3 bases at J, with 10 bases between. This CDR3 comprises 12 residues. DNA for the CDR3: TGTGCCAGCACCCTAAGCGGCTACGAGCAGTACTTC. Protein sequence: CASTLSGYEQYF.

This CDR3 is CASSLFPSGTRGNNEQFF. The CDR3 coding sequence is TGTGCCAGCAGCTTATTCCCGTCCGGGACTAGAGGGAACAATGAGCAGTTCTTC. The chain employs TRBV11-1 and TRBJ2-1, with 8 positions matching TRBD2. Germline CDR1 is SGHAT and CDR2 is FQDESV (reference sequence). The CDR3 is 18 residues long. V was clipped by 2 bases and J by 5 bases; unmatched bases: 14.

This clonotype was counted at least ten times. The J gene is TRBJ2-2, the V gene TRBV18; perhaps TRBD1 as D (5 bases). Looked up from germline, CDR1 is KGHSH and CDR2 is LQKENI. The CDR3 is 15 residues long. Trimming stripped 5 bases from V and 3 bases from J, with 13 bases between. CDR3 DNA: TGTGCCAGCTCAGAAGGGGATCAGTACACCGGGGAGCTGTTTTTT. Amino acids: CASSEGDQYTGELFF. The full variable domain, in which reference TRBV18 and TRBJ2-2 provide the parts outside the CDR3, is NAGVMQNPRHLVRRRGQEARLRCSPMKGHSHVYWYRQLPEEGLKFMVYLQKENIIDESGMPKERFSAEFPKEGPSILRIQQVVRGDSAAYFCASSEGDQYTGELFFGEGSRLTVL.